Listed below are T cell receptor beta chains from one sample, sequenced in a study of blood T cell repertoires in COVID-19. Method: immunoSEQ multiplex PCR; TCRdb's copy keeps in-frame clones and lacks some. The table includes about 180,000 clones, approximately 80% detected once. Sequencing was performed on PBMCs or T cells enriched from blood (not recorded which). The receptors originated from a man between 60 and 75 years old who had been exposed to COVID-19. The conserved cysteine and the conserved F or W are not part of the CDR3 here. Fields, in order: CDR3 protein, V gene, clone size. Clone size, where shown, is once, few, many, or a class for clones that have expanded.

ATSAGQGSSPLH TRBV24-1 many
ASSVIPGGTTGELF TRBV5-1 NA
ASRDREGQPQH TRBV6-5 NA
SVAGDNYGYT TRBV29-1 NA
ASSEGSRGGYGYT TRBV6-1 NA
ASDVAGGGYNEQF TRBV5-1 few
ASSSSTGVSNEQF TRBV11-3 NA
ASSFLGQGAADTQY TRBV27 NA
ASSTEDSSGNTIY TRBV6-5 NA
ASSTSRVTEAF TRBV7-7 few
ASRAGGGRGETQY TRBV2 NA
ASSGSVAYEQY TRBV9 NA
ASSPIGTGVENIQY TRBV14 few
ALLNTEAF TRBV6-4 once
AISPPAGDYGYT TRBV10-3 NA
ASSPRDRSHGGYT TRBV19 NA
AWRGGQGQETQY TRBV30 NA
ASSQSRNQPQH TRBV3-1/TRBV3-2 NA
ASSRLAGGDTQY TRBV5-1 once
ASSFRPFGTGGSYSYNEQF TRBV7-6 NA
ASSHRAGGPLGEQY TRBV6-2/TRBV6-3 NA
ASPSPAVEETQY TRBV27 NA
ASSIGRLADSPREQF TRBV19 few
ASSLTPLNQPQH TRBV28 few
ASSYRGRGNEQF TRBV27 NA
ASSPGWGFGKNQPQH TRBV27 NA
ASSIDRWASGRPDTQY TRBV19 NA
ASSLGDSISGANVLT TRBV5-1 NA
ASSPTGTGGSNEQF TRBV18 NA
ATSDLMAGNATIDGYT TRBV24-1 NA
ASSPGNPQETQY TRBV5-1 NA
ASTSSEGWRYNEQF TRBV28 few
ASSYASGPYNEQF TRBV6-5 NA
ASSIPPAAIAGELF TRBV19 NA
ASSQRYTDTQY TRBV14 NA
ASSAGTGGNTGELF TRBV19 NA
ASRKQGRDQPQH TRBV14 NA
AWSFGDTNTGELF TRBV30 NA
ASSPTTGVPNTDTQY TRBV7-2 NA
ASSRGQGDGYGYT TRBV6-5 once
ASSLAGQPYEQY TRBV7-8 NA